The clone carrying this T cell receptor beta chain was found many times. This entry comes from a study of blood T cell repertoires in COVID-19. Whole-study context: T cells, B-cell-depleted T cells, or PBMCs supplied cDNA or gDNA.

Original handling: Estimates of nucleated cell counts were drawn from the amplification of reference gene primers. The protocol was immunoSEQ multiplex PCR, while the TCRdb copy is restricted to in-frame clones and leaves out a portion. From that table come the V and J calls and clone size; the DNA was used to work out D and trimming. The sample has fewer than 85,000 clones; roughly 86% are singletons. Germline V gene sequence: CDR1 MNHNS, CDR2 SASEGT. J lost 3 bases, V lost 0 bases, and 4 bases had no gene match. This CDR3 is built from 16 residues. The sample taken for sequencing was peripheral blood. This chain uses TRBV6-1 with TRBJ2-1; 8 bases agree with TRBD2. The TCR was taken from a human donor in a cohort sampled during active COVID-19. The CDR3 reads CASSEAASGGYNEQFF. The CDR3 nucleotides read TGTGCCAGCAGTGAAGCTGCCAGCGGGGGCTACAATGAGCAGTTCTTC.